This entry lists 15 T cell receptor beta chains sequenced from one sample in a study of blood T cell repertoires in COVID-19. Data came from immunoSEQ multiplex PCR; TCRdb stores just in-frame clones and leaves some out. The table includes 65,000 or so clones, around four fifths detected once. Sequenced sample: peripheral blood. These receptors came from a man aged 60-69 years with acute or convalescent COVID-19.

V usage is TRBV30 and J usage is TRBJ1-6; D is unclear. CDR3 length: 14 residues. Trimming stripped 3 bases from V and 0 bases from J, with 6 bases between. The germline gives CDR1 GTSNPN, CDR2 SVGIG (reference sequence). CDR3 in amino acids: CAWRGSSYNSPLHF. The CDR3 DNA follows: TGTGCCTGGAGGGGGAGCTCCTATAATTCACCCCTCCACTTT.

V gene TRBV15 combines with J gene TRBJ2-1, with 8 bases lining up with TRBD2. This CDR3 has 15 residues. Germline CDR1 is LNHNV and CDR2 is YYDKDF (reference sequence). The J segment lost 8 bases and the V segment lost 5 bases, leaving 11 bases of the junction unmatched. The CDR3 bases are TGTGCCACCAGCCCGGGACTAGTTTATCGGGATGAGCAGTTCTTC. This encodes CATSPGLVYRDEQFF.

V gene TRBV5-1 combines with J gene TRBJ1-4; TRBD1 matches at 7 bases. This CDR3 region has 15 residues. V trimming: 3 bases; J trimming: 6 bases; junction bases outside the gene matches: 8. In germline, CDR1 is SGHRS, CDR2 YFSETQ. The CDR3 DNA reads as TGCGCCAGCAGCTGGCCGACAGGGAAGGATGAAAAACTGTTTTTT. It codes for CASSWPTGKDEKLFF. Based on the CDR3 plus reference TRBV5-1 and TRBJ1-4, the full variable domain is KAGVTQTPRYLIKTRGQQVTLSCSPISGHRSVSWYQQTPGQGLQFLFEYFSETQRNKGNFPGRFSGRQFSNSRSEMNVSTLELGDSALYLCASSWPTGKDEKLFFGSGTQLSVL.

DNA for the CDR3: TGTGCCAGTAGCCAGGGGGACGGTTACTATGGCTACACCTTC. Its translation: CASSQGDGYYGYTF. The chain links TRBV19 to TRBJ1-2, with 7 bases fitting TRBD1. The J segment lost 3 bases and the V segment lost 6 bases, leaving 7 bases of the junction unmatched. Germline CDR1 and CDR2: LNHDA and SQIVND (reference sequence). This CDR3 spans 14 amino acids.

A single count supports this clone. The J gene is TRBJ2-5, the V gene TRBV7-2; TRBD1 matches at 7 bases. V lost 5 bases to trimming and J lost 0 bases; unmatched junction nucleotides: 9. The germline CDR1 and CDR2 sequences are SGHTA and FQGNSA. The CDR3 extends over 16 amino acids. CDR3: CASSPRDSMYQETQYF. The CDR3 nucleotides read TGTGCCAGCAGCCCCCGGGACAGCATGTACCAAGAGACCCAGTACTTC.

This rearrangement joins TRBV2 to TRBJ2-1; no firm D call. The CDR3 contains 14 residues. V gave up 1 base and J gave up 3 bases, with 7 bases separating them. Germline V CDR1 and CDR2: SNHLY, FYNNEI. In nucleotides, the CDR3 is TGTGCCAGCAGTGAAGTTGCGATCTACAATGAGCAGTTCTTC. It yields the protein CASSEVAIYNEQFF.

V usage is TRBV28 and J usage is TRBJ1-2; 7 bases match TRBD1. Germline loops: CDR1 MDHEN, CDR2 SYDVKM. This CDR3 comprises 12 residues. V was pared by 7 bases and J by 5 bases, with 4 bases of the junction left unmatched. Written as DNA, the CDR3 is TGTGCCAGCACCGACAGGGTTTATGGCTACACCTTC. Amino acid sequence: CASTDRVYGYTF.

The V gene is TRBV19, the J gene TRBJ1-2; D is unclear. Trimming shortened V by 4 bases and J by 1 base, and 13 bases separated the two germline ends. Germline values: CDR1 LNHDA, CDR2 SQIVND (reference sequence). The CDR3 contains 15 residues. CDR3 DNA: TGTGCCAGTAGTACATCCGGAGCGTTTAACTATGGCTACACCTTC. Protein: CASSTSGAFNYGYTF. The complete variable domain, with remaining parts taken from reference TRBV19 and TRBJ1-2, reads DGGITQSPKYLFRKEGQNVTLSCEQNLNHDAMYWYRQDPGQGLRLIYYSQIVNDFQKGDIAEGYSVSREKKESFPLTVTSAQKNPTAFYLCASSTSGAFNYGYTFGSGTRLTVV.

This chain uses TRBV7-8 with TRBJ1-2; 10 bases agree with TRBD1. The CDR3 consists of 17 residues. CDR1 is SGHVS and CDR2 is FQNEAQ in the germline V gene. V was clipped by 2 bases and J by 4 bases; unmatched bases: 10. The CDR3 bases are TGTGCCAGCAGCTTATCTTTGGGGACAGGGGTCGCCTATGGCTACACCTTC. Translating it yields CASSLSLGTGVAYGYTF. Supplemented by reference TRBV7-8 and TRBJ1-2, the full variable domain reads GAGVSQSPRYKVAKRGQDVALRCDPISGHVSLFWYQQALGQGPEFLTYFQNEAQLDKSGLPSDRFFAERPEGSVSTLKIQRTQQEDSAVYLCASSLSLGTGVAYGYTFGSGTRLTVV.

The chain uses TRBV11-2 and TRBJ1-2, with 7 bases aligning to TRBD1. From germline, CDR1 is SGHAT and CDR2 FQNNGV. The ends lost 5 bases at V and 2 bases at J; junction bases unmatched: 8. CDR3 length equals 15 residues. The CDR3 DNA reads TGTGCCAGCAGCCCCCGGGAGGGGGCAAACTATGGCTACACCTTC. This codes for CASSPREGANYGYTF.

This clone occurred a few times. The chain links TRBV10-1 to TRBJ2-7, with 7 bases lining up with TRBD1. This CDR3 has 16 amino acids. After removal of 0 bases from V and 3 bases from J, the junction contained 8 bases not matched to a gene. Germline lookup yields CDR1 WNHNN and CDR2 SYGVQD (reference sequence). In DNA form, the CDR3 reads TGCGCCAGCAGTGAGTCAAAACAGGGGCTCCGCTACGAGCAGTACTTC. As protein: CASSESKQGLRYEQYF.

This clone was seen only once. The V gene is TRBV19, the J gene TRBJ1-5; TRBD1 is a possible D gene (5 bases). V shed 5 bases and J shed 1 base, with 15 bases lying between them. The CDR3 runs 16 residues. Germline CDR1 reads LNHDA; CDR2 reads SQIVND (reference sequence). The CDR3 bases are TGTGCCAGTAGTCTACTTCAAGGGGCCAGCAATCAGCCCCAGCATTTT. Amino acid sequence: CASSLLQGASNQPQHF. The full variable domain, its missing parts supplied by reference TRBV19 and TRBJ1-5, is DGGITQSPKYLFRKEGQNVTLSCEQNLNHDAMYWYRQDPGQGLRLIYYSQIVNDFQKGDIAEGYSVSREKKESFPLTVTSAQKNPTAFYLCASSLLQGASNQPQHFGDGTRLSIL.

This chain links TRBV7-2 with TRBJ2-7, with 7 bases aligning to TRBD1. V shed 5 bases, J shed 4 bases, and the junction held 11 bases outside the gene matches. This CDR3 comprises 15 residues. Per the germline V gene, CDR1 is SGHTA and CDR2 is FQGNSA. The CDR3 region is CASSMAAGGSYEQYF. Here the CDR3 DNA reads TGTGCCAGCAGCATGGCGGCAGGGGGTTCGTACGAGCAGTACTTC.

V and J are TRBV4-2 and TRBJ2-5; TRBD2 matches 7 bases. The V and J ends lost 3 bases and 2 bases, in that order; junction bases with no gene match: 9. The CDR3 runs to 16 residues. CDR1 is LGHNA and CDR2 is YNFKEQ in the germline V gene. The CDR3 nucleotides read TGTGCCAGCAGCCAGATCGTAGCGGGTCGACAAGAGACCCAGTACTTC. Encoded protein: CASSQIVAGRQETQYF.

The V gene is TRBV27, the J gene TRBJ2-7; 9 bases are a match to TRBD1. The J segment lost 2 bases and the V segment lost 5 bases, leaving 4 bases of the junction unmatched. The CDR3 runs to 14 residues. Per the germline V gene, CDR1 is MNHEY and CDR2 is SMNVEV (reference sequence). CDR3 loop: CASSPGQGPYEQYF. The CDR3 coding sequence is TGTGCCAGCAGTCCGGGACAGGGACCCTACGAGCAGTACTTC.